The 20 T cell receptor beta chains presented below share a single source sample, sequenced in a study of T cells in Graves' hyperthyroidism and ophthalmopathy. TCR beta CDR3 region amplification was performed from RNA transcripts. The HTBI primer set was used in a first-round RT-PCR of the TCR CDR3. A single record per CDR3 protein comes from TCRdb applying MiXCR to the multiplex PCR reads. Of a few hundred thousand distinct CDR3 sequences in the sample, 14% to 15% are singletons; the top ten hold approximately 32%. The sample consisted of blood. These receptors all stem from a woman in her 30s with Graves' hyperthyroidism.

The chain is built from TRBV9 and TRBJ1-5; 9 bases map to TRBD1. V was pared by 4 bases and J by 6 bases, with 2 bases of the junction left unmatched. CDR3 size: 13 residues. Per germline, CDR1 SGDLS and CDR2 YYNGEE. The CDR3 sequence: CASSTTGGQPQHF. The CDR3 nucleotides are TGTGCCAGCAGCACGACAGGGGGTCAGCCCCAGCATTTT.

This clonotype was observed many times. CDR3 nucleotides: TGTGCCAGCAGCTTAGCTCTTGAGAACACTGAAGCTTTCTTT. The encoded protein is CASSLALENTEAFF. The chain employs TRBV7-6 and TRBJ1-1; D is uncertain. Germline CDR1 is SGHVS and CDR2 is FNYEAQ. The V end was cut by 0 bases, the J end by 1 base, with 6 bases between. This CDR3 region has 14 residues.

This clonotype was observed at least ten times. This sequence joins TRBV5-1 and TRBJ2-1; D gene ambiguous. This CDR3 has 17 residues. The germline V gene has CDR1 SGHRS and CDR2 YFSETQ. Trimming left V 0 bases short and J 0 bases short, with 13 bases between. This CDR3 is CASSLELALTSYNEQFF. As DNA, the CDR3 is TGCGCCAGCAGCTTGGAATTGGCGCTTACCTCCTACAATGAGCAGTTCTTC.

This clonotype was seen ten or more times. The chain is built from TRBV28 and TRBJ2-1; TRBD2 matches at 7 bases. V lost 6 bases, J lost 0 bases, and 5 bases stayed unmatched. The CDR3 totals 15 residues. Per germline, CDR1 MDHEN and CDR2 SYDVKM. Here the CDR3 DNA reads TGTGCCAGCAGGGTTAGCGGGTCCTCCTACAATGAGCAGTTCTTC. As protein: CASRVSGSSYNEQFF.

This clonotype has ten or more counts. The chain links TRBV27 to TRBJ2-1; TRBD2 matches 10 bases. CDR3 length: 14 amino acids. V lost 8 bases and J lost 2; bases outside the gene matches: 3. CDR1 and CDR2 from the germline V gene are MNHEY and SMNVEV (reference sequence). The CDR3 DNA sequence: TGTGCCAGCGCTACTAGCGGGACCTACAATGAGCAGTTCTTC. Translating it yields CASATSGTYNEQFF.

The V and J genes are TRBV5-1 and TRBJ2-1; no clear D. This CDR3 region has 16 residues. Per the germline V gene, CDR1 is SGHRS and CDR2 is YFSETQ. Trimming stripped 0 bases from V and 1 base from J, with 11 bases between. Here the CDR3 reads CASSLVTVPSYNEQFF. As DNA, the CDR3 is TGCGCCAGCAGCTTGGTGACCGTTCCTTCCTACAATGAGCAGTTCTTC.

This clonotype was counted ten times or more. The chain carries TRBV28 and TRBJ2-7, with D uncertain. The V gene lost 4 bases and the J gene lost 0 bases, with 13 bases spanning the gap. The CDR3 covers 15 residues. Germline CDR1 reads MDHEN; CDR2 reads SYDVKM. CDR3 sequence: CASSSPGQNSYEQYF. DNA for the CDR3: TGTGCCAGCAGTTCCCCCGGGCAGAACTCCTACGAGCAGTACTTC. Based on the CDR3 plus reference TRBV28 and TRBJ2-7, the full variable domain is DVKVTQSSRYLVKRTGEKVFLECVQDMDHENMFWYRQDPGLGLRLIYFSYDVKMKEKGDIPEGYSVSREKKERFSLILESASTNQTSMYLCASSSPGQNSYEQYFGPGTRLTVT.

This clonotype has a handful of counts. The genes are TRBV2 and TRBJ1-4, with a weak D call TRBD1 (5 bases). The CDR3 is made up of 17 amino acids. V was pared by 8 bases and J by 0 bases, with 19 bases between. Germline V CDR1 and CDR2: SNHLY, FYNNEI. CDR3 DNA: TGTGCCAGCTCCCAGGGAGAGTGGGACCCAACTAATGAAAAACTGTTTTTT. Its protein is CASSQGEWDPTNEKLFF.

This clonotype was seen many times. This chain's CDR3 is CASSLNGNEQFF. Here the CDR3 DNA reads TGTGCCAGCAGCTTAAATGGGAATGAGCAGTTCTTC. The chain carries TRBV11-2 and TRBJ2-1; D remains unclear. Looked up from germline, CDR1 is SGHAT and CDR2 is FQNNGV. Trimming shortened V by 2 bases and J by 7 bases, and 6 bases separated the two germline ends. This CDR3 is built from 12 residues.

This clonotype was seen repeatedly, ten times or more. V gene TRBV10-2 combines with J gene TRBJ2-7; 12 bases fit TRBD1. Trimming cost V 10 bases and J 5 bases; bases outside gene matches: 12. Germline CDR1 WSHSY, CDR2 SAAADI. The CDR3 runs to 15 residues. The CDR3 nucleotides are TGCGCCACTAAAGACCGGGACAGGGGGCTGAACGAGCAGTACTTC. Its translation: CATKDRDRGLNEQYF.

V gene TRBV20-1 combines with J gene TRBJ1-2; D not certain. This CDR3 is built from 12 residues. Germline V gives CDR1 DFQATT, CDR2 SNEGSKA (reference sequence). V lost 1 base, J lost 8 bases, and 11 bases lay in between. This chain's CDR3 is CSARAPQPGYTF. The CDR3 nucleotides read TGCAGTGCTAGAGCCCCCCAACCAGGCTACACCTTC.

This clonotype was detected many times. The rearrangement uses TRBV24-1 and TRBJ1-5, with 10 bases aligning to TRBD1. The ends lost 3 bases at V and 6 bases at J; junction bases unmatched: 10. This CDR3 spans 17 amino acids. The germline V gene encodes CDR1 KGHDR and CDR2 SFDVKD. CDR3 sequence reads: CATSDPLDRDRGQPQHF. CDR3 in DNA: TGTGCCACCAGTGATCCGCTAGACCGGGACAGGGGTCAGCCCCAGCATTTT.

Comments on this clonotype: It may be a read error: a sequence one base away is much more abundant. The chain uses TRBV28 and TRBJ2-5; 8 nucleotides agree with TRBD2. The assigned J gene may be wrong: the sequence end matches TRBJ2-1 better. CDR1 and CDR2 from the germline V gene are MDHEN and SYDVKM. The CDR3 extends over 16 amino acids. The CDR3 nucleotides read TGTGCCAGCAGTCCGACGGGGGGGGTCGGCCAAGAGACCCAGTTCTTC. Translation: CASSPTGGVGQETQFF.

This clonotype was found a few times. The rearrangement links TRBV3-1 to TRBJ1-5; the D is unclear. Deletions cut 2 bases from V and 4 bases from J, with 6 bases between. The V gene's germline CDR1 is LGHDT and CDR2 YNNKEL (reference sequence). The CDR3 covers 13 residues. The CDR3 spells CASSQTWNQPQHF. The CDR3 DNA reads as TGTGCCAGCAGCCAAACCTGGAATCAGCCCCAGCATTTT.

This clonotype appeared many times. CDR3 region: CASSTKLGGKNTEAFF. The CDR3 nucleotides are TGTGCCAGCTCAACCAAACTAGGGGGGAAGAACACTGAAGCTTTCTTT. The chain is built from TRBV18 and TRBJ1-1; maybe TRBD1 (6 bases). Looked up from germline, CDR1 is KGHSH and CDR2 is LQKENI. V was trimmed by 5 bases and J by 1 base, leaving 17 bases between them. The CDR3 length is 16 residues.

This clonotype was counted many times. In DNA, the CDR3 is TGTGCCAGCAGTGGGACTAGCGGGAGTTACGAGCAGTACTTC. It is translated as CASSGTSGSYEQYF. This chain uses TRBV2 with TRBJ2-7; 13 bases fit TRBD2. The CDR3 contains 14 residues. The junction had 1 base not matched to a gene; V was cut back by 4 bases and J by 4 bases. From germline, CDR1 is SNHLY and CDR2 FYNNEI.

The chain has TRBV19 and TRBJ2-2; D is possibly TRBD1 or TRBD2 (5 bases each). Germline V lookup: CDR1 LNHDA, CDR2 SQIVND (reference sequence). This CDR3 has 14 residues. Trimming took 5 bases from V and 4 from J, leaving 11 bases between them. The CDR3 region has the DNA TGTGCCAGTAGTGGGACGGCCATCACCGGGGAGCTGTTTTTT. Translation gives CASSGTAITGELFF.

As for this clonotype: The germline gene is not matched at one end of the junction; a read error may be the cause. The chain uses TRBV12-3 or TRBV12-4 and TRBJ2-2; TRBD2 is a possible D gene (6 bases). This CDR3 contains 13 residues. The CDR3 loop reads CASRVDSPGGLFF. The CDR3 nucleotides read TGTGCCAGCAGGGTTGACAGCCCCGGGGGGCTGTTTTTT.

Written as DNA, the CDR3 is TGCGCCAGCAGCTTGGTTCGGGGGCTACGAGTAGATACGCAGTATTTT. Encoded protein: CASSLVRGLRVDTQYF. The chain is built from TRBV5-1 and TRBJ2-3; either TRBD1 or TRBD2 may fit D (6 bases each). CDR1 SGHRS and CDR2 YFSETQ come from the germline V gene. With 0 bases removed from V and 5 bases from J, the gap between germline ends came to 16 bases. The CDR3 is 16 residues long.

The chain links TRBV9 to TRBJ2-1, with TRBD1 matching over 7 bases. Germline CDR1 and CDR2: SGDLS and YYNGEE. CDR3 length: 15 amino acids. J gave up 3 bases and V 0 bases, and 3 bases lay outside the gene matches. CDR3 region: CASSVGTGHYNEQFF. As DNA, the CDR3 is TGTGCCAGCAGCGTAGGGACAGGCCACTACAATGAGCAGTTCTTC.